The sequence of this TCR beta chain was determined in a study of T cells after yellow fever vaccination. The wider study: Those fractions that held only low numbers of cells were prepared using the SMART-Seq v4 Ultra Low Input RNA kit.

The 5'RACE template-switching step produced TCR cDNA and added a universal primer site and UMIs. Each CDR3 protein gets one entry after TCRdb re-called the 5' RACE reads with MiXCR. The table lists 250,000 or so distinct CDR3 sequences, about 3.7% of them singletons. The V and J ends lost 4 bases and 4 bases respectively, with 17 bases between them. The germline CDR1 and CDR2 sequences are LGHNA and YNFKEQ. CDR3 length equals 15 residues. The study, taken as a whole, reports: A minor fraction of clonotypes spanned both CD4 and CD8 compartments. Though weaker, the secondary response peaked faster, on day 5 versus 15.

This clonotype has a count of ten or more. Its antigen is unknown. The V call is TRBV4-2, the J call TRBJ2-7, with D possibly being TRBD2 (5 bases). Sample: PBMCs, taken 15 days after the yellow fever booster vaccination. The receptor was isolated from a man between 18 and 29 years old who received the YFV17D yellow fever vaccine. CDR3 sequence reads: CASSPGPRGDYEQYF. In nucleotides, the CDR3 is TGTGCCAGCAGCCCCGGCCCCCGGGGAGATTACGAGCAGTACTTC.